The rows below give T cell receptor beta chains drawn from one sample of a study of T cell responses to AZD1222 COVID-19 vaccine. Some clones are missing from TCRdb's copy, which holds only in-frame ones; the method was immunoSEQ multiplex PCR. This sample has about 39,000 clones, with about 90% found just once. The sequenced sample was peripheral blood, obtained 28 days after the second AZD1222 dose. The receptors were sampled from an adult who received the AZD1222 COVID-19 vaccine. The CDR3 runs from the conserved cysteine through the conserved F or W. D genes are given only for firm matches. For some rows the clone size is stated as once, few or many, or as a class when expanded; others skip it.

>-|TRBJ1-4|17|TRBV15|-
CATSRAGRAGANEKLFF
TGTGCCACCAGCAGAGCTGGAAGGGCGGGGGCTAATGAAAAACTGTTTTTT
>-|TRBJ1-1|16|TRBV1|-
CTSSQGGAKRNTEAFF
TGCACCAGCAGCCAAGGGGGGGCAAAGCGGAACACTGAAGCTTTCTTT
>-|TRBJ1-6|14|TRBV6-5|TRBD1
CASSYGTGGSPLHF
TGTGCCAGCAGTTATGGGACAGGGGGTTCACCCCTCCACTTT
>-|TRBJ1-6|15|TRBV9|-
CASSATGIGNSPLHF
TGTGCCAGCAGCGCAACAGGGATCGGGAATTCACCCCTCCACTTT
>once|TRBJ1-3|15|TRBV7-2|TRBD1
CASSLWDRGRDTIYF
TGTGCCAGCAGCTTATGGGACAGGGGCCGCGACACCATATATTTT
>-|TRBJ1-6|14|TRBV5-4|-
CASTSLGDNSPLHF
TGTGCCAGCACCTCCCTCGGGGATAATTCACCCCTCCACTTT
>-|TRBJ1-1|14|TRBV9|-
CASSQSPGDTEAFF
TGTGCCAGCAGTCAGAGTCCAGGGGACACTGAAGCTTTCTTT
>-|TRBJ1-5|14|TRBV4-2|-
CASSQAGRNQPQHF
TGTGCCAGCAGCCAAGCCGGAAGAAATCAGCCCCAGCATTTT
>-|TRBJ1-5|15|TRBV3-1/TRBV3-2|TRBD1
CASSQGRGNNQPQHF
TGTGCCAGCAGCCAGGGCAGGGGGAACAATCAGCCCCAGCATTTT
>few|TRBJ1-5|19|TRBV6-2/TRBV6-3|TRBD1
CASSYGHSYRDRGIQPQHF
TGTGCCAGCAGTTATGGGCACAGTTACCGGGACAGGGGTATTCAGCCCCAGCATTTT
>-|TRBJ1-3|15|TRBV7-9|-
CASSSGTGSGNTIYF
TGTGCCAGCAGCTCCGGGACGGGCTCTGGAAACACCATATATTTT
>-|TRBJ2-2|14|TRBV28|-
CASSSGTYTGELFF
TGTGCCAGCAGTTCCGGGACTTACACCGGGGAGCTGTTTTTT
>-|TRBJ1-5|14|TRBV28|TRBD1
CASSLFGQAKPQHF
TGTGCCAGCAGTTTATTTGGACAGGCAAAGCCCCAGCATTTT
>-|TRBJ2-5|13|TRBV5-1|-
CASSLDRRETQYF
TGCGCCAGCAGCTTGGACAGACGAGAGACCCAGTACTTC
>-|TRBJ2-3|14|TRBV6-4|TRBD2
CASSERGGYDTQYF
TGTGCCAGCAGCGAGCGGGGGGGATATGATACGCAGTATTTT
>-|TRBJ1-3|16|TRBV9|-
CASSVGGANSGNTIYF
TGTGCCAGCAGCGTAGGGGGCGCGAACTCTGGAAACACCATATATTTT
>-|TRBJ1-2|12|TRBV6-6|-
CATTQGPYGYTF
TGTGCCACCACACAGGGACCCTATGGCTACACCTTC
>-|TRBJ2-1|13|TRBV6-5|TRBD1
CASSRQGEGEQFF
TGTGCCAGCAGTAGACAGGGGGAAGGTGAGCAGTTCTTC
>few|TRBJ2-1|20|TRBV18|-
CASSPNSPTMSSSSGSEQFF
-
>-|TRBJ1-1|13|TRBV7-2|-
CASSLDSGTEAFF
TGTGCCAGCAGCTTAGACAGTGGCACTGAAGCTTTCTTT
>-|TRBJ2-2|18|TRBV7-2|TRBD2
CASSLGTSGGVNTGELFF
TGTGCCAGCAGCTTAGGGACTAGCGGGGGAGTAAACACCGGGGAGCTGTTTTTT
>-|TRBJ1-1|13|TRBV6-5|-
CASINGGGTEAFF
TGTGCCAGCATTAACGGGGGAGGGACTGAAGCTTTCTTT
>-|TRBJ1-2|14|TRBV3-1/TRBV3-2|TRBD1
CASSLGGANYGYTF
TGTGCCAGCAGCCTAGGGGGCGCTAACTATGGCTACACCTTC
>-|TRBJ1-6|15|TRBV9|TRBD1
CASSGGQGANSPLHF
TGTGCCAGCAGCGGCGGACAGGGGGCTAATTCACCCCTCCACTTT
>once|TRBJ2-3|15|TRBV5-1|-
CASSLGLAGTDTQYF
TGCGCCAGCAGCTTGGGGCTAGCAGGCACAGATACGCAGTATTTT
>-|TRBJ1-4|13|TRBV11-2|TRBD1
CASSPDRAEKLFF
TGTGCCAGCAGCCCCGACAGGGCTGAAAAACTGTTTTTT
>-|TRBJ1-5|11|TRBV12-5|-
CASGPTGPQHF
TGTGCTAGTGGACCCACAGGGCCCCAGCATTTT
>-|TRBJ1-4|17|TRBV4-3|-
CASSQESTVGRGEKLFF
TGCGCCAGCAGCCAAGAGAGCACGGTGGGCAGGGGTGAAAAACTGTTTTTT
>-|TRBJ2-3|18|TRBV11-2|-
CASSLEPRGAGSTDTQYF
TGTGCCAGCAGCTTAGAGCCCCGCGGTGCGGGGAGCACAGATACGCAGTATTTT
>-|TRBJ1-5|17|TRBV21-1|-
CATPRGTPLHSNQPQHF
TGTGCCACCCCGAGGGGGACACCTCTACATAGCAATCAGCCCCAGCATTTT
>-|TRBJ1-2|14|TRBV6-4|TRBD1
CASSAAGGGYGYTF
TGTGCCAGCAGTGCCGCAGGGGGCGGATATGGCTACACCTTC
>-|TRBJ2-5|15|TRBV4-3|TRBD2
CASSQDGGGSETQYF
TGCGCCAGCAGCCAAGATGGGGGGGGGTCGGAGACCCAGTACTTC
>-|TRBJ1-1|14|TRBV18|-
CASSPIKADTEAFF
TGTGCCAGCTCACCAATCAAAGCGGACACTGAAGCTTTCTTT
>-|TRBJ1-2|16|TRBV19|-
CASSIDQRTDRYGYTF
TGTGCCAGTAGTATAGACCAGAGGACAGATCGCTATGGCTACACCTTC
>-|TRBJ1-1|13|TRBV7-9|-
CASSFILNTEAFF
TGTGCCAGCAGCTTTATCTTGAACACTGAAGCTTTCTTT
>-|TRBJ2-4|16|TRBV6-1|-
CASSEEGVGAKNIQYF
TGTGCCAGCAGTGAAGAGGGGGTGGGAGCCAAAAACATTCAGTACTTC
>-|TRBJ2-3|12|TRBV6-2/TRBV6-3|-
CASSPELDTQYF
TGTGCCAGCAGTCCCGAGTTGGATACGCAGTATTTT
>-|TRBJ1-1|12|TRBV7-2|-
CASSYDHTEAFF
TGTGCCAGCAGCTATGATCACACTGAAGCTTTCTTT
>few|TRBJ2-1|14|TRBV9|TRBD2
CASGAGGSRNEQFF
TGTGCCTCAGGGGCGGGGGGGTCCCGAAATGAGCAGTTCTTC
>once|TRBJ1-1|15|TRBV7-8|TRBD1
CASSLRGTGGTEAFF
TGTGCCAGCAGCTTAAGAGGGACAGGGGGCACTGAAGCTTTCTTT
>once|TRBJ1-2|15|TRBV7-2|TRBD1
CASSSGTGKNYGYTF
TGTGCCAGCAGTAGCGGGACAGGGAAAAACTATGGCTACACCTTC
>-|TRBJ1-2|13|TRBV12-3/TRBV12-4|TRBD1
CASSFGTGGGYTF
TGTGCCAGCAGTTTTGGGACAGGGGGTGGCTACACCTTC
>once|TRBJ2-5|14|TRBV5-1|-
CASSLARGRETQYF
TGCGCCAGCAGCTTGGCCCGGGGTCGGGAGACCCAGTACTTC
>-|TRBJ2-5|15|TRBV7-9|-
CASSLRQSFQETQYF
TGTGCCAGCAGCTTAAGACAGAGTTTCCAAGAGACCCAGTACTTC
>few|TRBJ1-6|15|TRBV11-2|TRBD1
CASTPRGTGRAPLHF
TGTGCCAGCACCCCCCGGGGGACAGGGCGTGCACCCCTCCACTTT
>-|TRBJ2-7|14|TRBV6-5|-
CASSGQTKPYEQYF
TGTGCCAGCAGCGGACAGACCAAACCCTACGAGCAGTACTTC
>-|TRBJ1-1|12|TRBV10-1|TRBD1
CASRGQHTEAFF
TGCGCCAGCCGGGGACAGCACACTGAAGCTTTCTTT
>-|TRBJ1-1|13|TRBV6-4|-
CASSDRVGTEAFF
TGTGCCAGCAGTGACAGGGTAGGGACTGAAGCTTTCTTT
>-|TRBJ2-1|13|TRBV7-2|-
CASSLGRYNEQFF
TGTGCCAGCAGCTTAGGACGATACAATGAGCAGTTCTTC
>-|TRBJ2-3|17|TRBV5-1|TRBD2
CASSSGLTSGVTDTQYF
TGCGCCAGCAGCTCAGGTCTGACTAGCGGGGTCACAGATACGCAGTATTTT
>-|TRBJ2-2|13|TRBV14|-
CASSRDIHGELFF
TGTGCCAGCAGCCGGGACATACACGGGGAGCTGTTTTTT
>-|TRBJ2-2|16|TRBV3-1/TRBV3-2|-
CASSQATGGSIGELFF
TGTGCCAGCAGCCAAGCGACCGGGGGCTCAATCGGGGAGCTGTTTTTT
>-|TRBJ1-2|13|TRBV19|-
CASSIDRTLGYTF
TGTGCCAGTAGTATAGACAGGACTCTCGGCTACACCTTC
>few|TRBJ2-5|14|TRBV15|-
CATSRVPFQETQYF
TGTGCCACCAGCAGAGTCCCCTTCCAAGAGACCCAGTACTTC
>-|TRBJ1-5|14|TRBV5-1|-
CASSLEGAKQPQHF
TGCGCCAGCAGCTTGGAAGGGGCCAAGCAGCCCCAGCATTTT